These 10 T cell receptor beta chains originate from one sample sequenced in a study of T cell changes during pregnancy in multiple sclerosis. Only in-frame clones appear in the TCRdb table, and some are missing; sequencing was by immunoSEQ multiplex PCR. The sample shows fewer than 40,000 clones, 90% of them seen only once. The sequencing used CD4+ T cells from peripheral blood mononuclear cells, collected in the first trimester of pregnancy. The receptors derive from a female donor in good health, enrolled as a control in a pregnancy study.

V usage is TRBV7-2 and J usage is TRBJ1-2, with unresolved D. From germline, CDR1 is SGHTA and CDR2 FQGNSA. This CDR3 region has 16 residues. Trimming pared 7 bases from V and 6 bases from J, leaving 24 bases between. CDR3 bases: TGTGCCAGCACTCTAAATCCCCCGCTTAATTCGGATGGCTACACCTTC. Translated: CASTLNPPLNSDGYTF.

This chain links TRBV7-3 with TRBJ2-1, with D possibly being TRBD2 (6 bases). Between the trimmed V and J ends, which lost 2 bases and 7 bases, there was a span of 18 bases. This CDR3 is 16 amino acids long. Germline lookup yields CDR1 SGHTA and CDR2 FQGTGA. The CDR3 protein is CASSLFVEPGGNEQFF. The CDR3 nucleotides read TGTGCCAGCAGCTTATTCGTTGAGCCTGGGGGGAATGAGCAGTTCTTC.

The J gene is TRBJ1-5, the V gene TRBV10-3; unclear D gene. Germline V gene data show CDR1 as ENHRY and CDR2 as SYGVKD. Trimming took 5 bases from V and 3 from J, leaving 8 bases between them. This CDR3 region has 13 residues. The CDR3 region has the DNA TGTGCCATCAGTCCAGGTTACAATCAGCCCCAGCATTTT. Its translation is CAISPGYNQPQHF.

The CDR3 DNA is TGTGCCAGCAGCTTAGGACGAGGGGGCGCCACTGAAGCTTTCTTT. This gives the protein CASSLGRGGATEAFF. This rearrangement joins TRBV7-9 to TRBJ1-1, with 7 bases matching TRBD1. CDR3 length: 15 residues. Germline assignment: CDR1 SEHNR and CDR2 FQNEAQ (reference sequence). V lost 1 base, J lost 4 bases, and 6 bases stayed unmatched.

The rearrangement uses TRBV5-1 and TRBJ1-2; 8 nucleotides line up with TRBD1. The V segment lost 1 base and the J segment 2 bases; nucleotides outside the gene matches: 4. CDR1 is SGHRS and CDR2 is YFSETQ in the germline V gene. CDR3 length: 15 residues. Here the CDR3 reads CASSLSTGANYGYTF. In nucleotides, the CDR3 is TGCGCCAGCAGCTTGTCGACAGGGGCGAACTATGGCTACACCTTC.

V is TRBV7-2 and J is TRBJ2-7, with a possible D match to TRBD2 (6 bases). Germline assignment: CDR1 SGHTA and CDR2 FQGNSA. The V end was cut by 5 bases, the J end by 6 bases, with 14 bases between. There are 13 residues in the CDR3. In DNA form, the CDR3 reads TGTGCCAGCAGCCCAAGGTCCGGGGGCGAGCAGTACTTC. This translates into CASSPRSGGEQYF.

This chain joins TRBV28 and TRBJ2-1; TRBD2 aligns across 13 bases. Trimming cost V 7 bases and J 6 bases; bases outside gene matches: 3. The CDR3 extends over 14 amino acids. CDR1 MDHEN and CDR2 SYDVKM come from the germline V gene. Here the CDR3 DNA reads TGTGCCAGCAAAGGACTAGCGGGGGCCAATGAGCAGTTCTTC. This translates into CASKGLAGANEQFF.

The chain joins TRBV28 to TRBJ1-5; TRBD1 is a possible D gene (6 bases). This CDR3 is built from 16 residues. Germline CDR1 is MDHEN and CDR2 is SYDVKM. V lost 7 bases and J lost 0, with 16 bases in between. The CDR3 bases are TGTGCCAGCACGGTCGGGGGGGGCCATAGCAATCAGCCCCAGCATTTT. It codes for CASTVGGGHSNQPQHF. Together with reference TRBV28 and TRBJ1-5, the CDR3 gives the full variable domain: DVKVTQSSRYLVKRTGEKVFLECVQDMDHENMFWYRQDPGLGLRLIYFSYDVKMKEKGDIPEGYSVSREKKERFSLILESASTNQTSMYLCASTVGGGHSNQPQHFGDGTRLSIL.

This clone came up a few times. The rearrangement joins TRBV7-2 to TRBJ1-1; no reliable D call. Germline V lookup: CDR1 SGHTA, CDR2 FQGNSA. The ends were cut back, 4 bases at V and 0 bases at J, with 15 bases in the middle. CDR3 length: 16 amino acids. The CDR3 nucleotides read TGTGCCAGCAGCTACCGTTTCGGAGGGTTGAACACTGAAGCTTTCTTT. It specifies CASSYRFGGLNTEAFF.

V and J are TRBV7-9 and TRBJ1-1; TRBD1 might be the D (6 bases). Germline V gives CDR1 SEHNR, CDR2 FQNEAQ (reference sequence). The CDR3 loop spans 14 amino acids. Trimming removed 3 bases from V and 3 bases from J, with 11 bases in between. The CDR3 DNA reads TGTGCCAGCAGCTTGGGCCGGACAGACACTGAAGCTTTCTTT. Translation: CASSLGRTDTEAFF. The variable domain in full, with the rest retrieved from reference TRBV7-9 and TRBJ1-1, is DTGVSQNPRHKITKRGQNVTFRCDPISEHNRLYWYRQTLGQGPEFLTYFQNEAQLEKSRLLSDRFSAERPKGSFSTLEIQRTEQGDSAMYLCASSLGRTDTEAFFGQGTRLTVV.